A selection of T cell receptor beta chains follows, all from one sample in a study of neoadjuvant anti-PD-1 for oral cavity cancer. Libraries were prepared by immunoSEQ multiplex PCR; TCRdb keeps only in-frame clonotypes and omits some of them. The data hold about 4,700 clones, with roughly 60% observed a single time. Source: tumor tissue, taken before nivolumab (anti-PD-1) treatment. The source is a person between 40 and 85 years old with oral cavity squamous cell carcinoma. Each CDR3 is given with its conserved first and last residue. The D gene is left open where the match is weak. Clone size is stated in some rows and not others, as once, few, many or a class when expanded.

V gene: TRBV4-1
clone size: -
J gene: TRBJ2-2
D gene: TRBD1
CDR3 DNA: TGCGCCAGCAGCCTCCGATACAGGACCGGGACAGGGTCCACCGGGGAGCTGTTTTTT
CDR3 protein: CASSLRYRTGTGSTGELFF

V gene: TRBV5-4
clone size: -
J gene: TRBJ1-1
D gene: TRBD1
CDR3 DNA: TGTGCCAGCAGCCCCGGACAGGGGGGAACTGAAGCTTTCTTT
CDR3 protein: CASSPGQGGTEAFF

V gene: TRBV19
clone size: -
J gene: TRBJ1-4
D gene: TRBD1
CDR3 DNA: TGTGCCAGTAGTATGGGGACAGCGAAACCCCGTAATGAAAAACTGTTTTTT
CDR3 protein: CASSMGTAKPRNEKLFF

V gene: TRBV2
clone size: -
J gene: TRBJ1-5
D gene: -
CDR3 DNA: TGTGCCATCCAGACAGCGGGCAATCAGCCCCAGCATTTT
CDR3 protein: CAIQTAGNQPQHF

V gene: TRBV7-9
clone size: -
J gene: TRBJ2-7
D gene: -
CDR3 DNA: TGTGCCAGCAGCCCGGACACCACCTACGAGCAGTACTTC
CDR3 protein: CASSPDTTYEQYF

V gene: TRBV5-1
clone size: once
J gene: TRBJ1-3
D gene: -
CDR3 DNA: TGCGCCAGCAGTAAGCGGAGAGAGAGCTCTGGAAACACCATATATTTT
CDR3 protein: CASSKRRESSGNTIYF

V gene: TRBV6-5
clone size: -
J gene: TRBJ2-1
D gene: -
CDR3 DNA: TGTGCCAGCAGTTCCCGGGAGATCTACAATGAGCAGTTCTTC
CDR3 protein: CASSSREIYNEQFF

V gene: TRBV7-9
clone size: -
J gene: TRBJ1-4
D gene: -
CDR3 DNA: TGTGCCAGCAGCTTAGGGTCCGGGATTTATAATGAAAAACTGTTTTTT
CDR3 protein: CASSLGSGIYNEKLFF

V gene: TRBV11-2
clone size: once
J gene: TRBJ1-5
D gene: TRBD1
CDR3 DNA: TGTGCCAGCAGCAAGGGGGGACAGAACAATCAGCCCCAGCATTTT
CDR3 protein: CASSKGGQNNQPQHF

V gene: TRBV5-1
clone size: -
J gene: TRBJ2-7
D gene: -
CDR3 DNA: TGCGCCAGCAGCTTGGGACCGTCCGCCTACGAGCAGTACTTC
CDR3 protein: CASSLGPSAYEQYF

V gene: TRBV7-9
clone size: -
J gene: TRBJ1-1
D gene: -
CDR3 DNA: TGTGCCAGCAGCTTACCAGCCCCCCTGAACACTGAAGCTTTCTTT
CDR3 protein: CASSLPAPLNTEAFF

V gene: TRBV19
clone size: -
J gene: TRBJ1-1
D gene: -
CDR3 DNA: TGTGCCAGTGGCGTGAGGAACACTGAAGCTTTCTTT
CDR3 protein: CASGVRNTEAFF

V gene: TRBV6-5
clone size: -
J gene: TRBJ1-6
D gene: -
CDR3 DNA: TGTGCCAGCAGTTACTTGTTACAGGGATATTCACCCCTCCACTTT
CDR3 protein: CASSYLLQGYSPLHF

V gene: TRBV30
clone size: -
J gene: TRBJ1-5
D gene: TRBD1
CDR3 DNA: TGTGCCTTCCAGGGGGGCTGGAATCAGCCCCAGCATTTT
CDR3 protein: CAFQGGWNQPQHF

V gene: TRBV7-9
clone size: few
J gene: TRBJ2-7
D gene: -
CDR3 DNA: TGTGCCAGCGCTCCCGGAAGAGGGTCCTACGAGCAGTACTTC
CDR3 protein: CASAPGRGSYEQYF

V gene: TRBV25-1
clone size: few
J gene: TRBJ1-2
D gene: TRBD1
CDR3 DNA: TGTGCCAGCAGTGAATCTAACAGGGGGAAGTATGGCTACACCTTC
CDR3 protein: CASSESNRGKYGYTF

V gene: TRBV15
clone size: -
J gene: TRBJ2-6
D gene: TRBD2
CDR3 DNA: TGTGCCACCAGCCTAGCGGGGGGCTCTGGGGCCAACGTCCTGACTTTC
CDR3 protein: CATSLAGGSGANVLTF

V gene: TRBV6-5
clone size: -
J gene: TRBJ1-5
D gene: TRBD1
CDR3 DNA: TGTGCCAGCTCGGCAGGGGGTGGCAATCAGCCCCAGCATTTT
CDR3 protein: CASSAGGGNQPQHF

V gene: TRBV5-1
clone size: -
J gene: TRBJ2-7
D gene: -
CDR3 DNA: TGCGCCAGCAGCTTGGATCGTCGGGGTCCCTACGAGCAGTACTTC
CDR3 protein: CASSLDRRGPYEQYF

V gene: TRBV11-2
clone size: once
J gene: TRBJ2-1
D gene: TRBD2
CDR3 DNA: TGTGCCAGCAGCTTTTTAGCGGGAGGCCCCGGCTATGAGCAGTTCTTC
CDR3 protein: CASSFLAGGPGYEQFF

V gene: TRBV6-1
clone size: -
J gene: TRBJ1-1
D gene: -
CDR3 DNA: TGTGCCAGCAGTAATAACAGGGACACTGAAGCTTTCTTT
CDR3 protein: CASSNNRDTEAFF

V gene: TRBV5-4
clone size: -
J gene: TRBJ1-1
D gene: -
CDR3 DNA: TGTGCCAGCAGCTTGACCCAGGGAGGGACTGAAGCTTTCTTT
CDR3 protein: CASSLTQGGTEAFF

V gene: TRBV27
clone size: -
J gene: TRBJ1-1
D gene: -
CDR3 DNA: TGTGCCAGCAGTTTACGCCGGGGACCCACTGAAGCTTTCTTT
CDR3 protein: CASSLRRGPTEAFF

V gene: TRBV2
clone size: -
J gene: TRBJ1-2
D gene: TRBD1
CDR3 DNA: TGTGCCAGCAACCACAGGGGTAACTATGGCTACACCTTC
CDR3 protein: CASNHRGNYGYTF

V gene: TRBV9
clone size: few
J gene: TRBJ1-2
D gene: -
CDR3 DNA: TGTGCCAGCAGCGTAGGACAGAGTGGCAGCTATGGCTACACCTTC
CDR3 protein: CASSVGQSGSYGYTF

V gene: TRBV20-1
clone size: -
J gene: TRBJ2-7
D gene: -
CDR3 DNA: TGCAGTGCATCGAACCTCTACGAGCAGTACTTC
CDR3 protein: CSASNLYEQYF

V gene: TRBV19
clone size: -
J gene: TRBJ1-2
D gene: TRBD1
CDR3 DNA: TGTGCCAGTAGTCCAGCGGGATACAGGGGGCGCAACTATGGCTACACCTTC
CDR3 protein: CASSPAGYRGRNYGYTF

V gene: TRBV6-1
clone size: -
J gene: TRBJ2-2
D gene: -
CDR3 DNA: TGTGCCAGCAGTGAAGCGAGAGAGTTCACCGGGGAGCTGTTTTTT
CDR3 protein: CASSEAREFTGELFF

V gene: TRBV4-1
clone size: -
J gene: TRBJ2-6
D gene: -
CDR3 DNA: TGCGCCAGCAGCCTGGGACCGGAGGTTGGGGCCAACGTCCTGACTTTC
CDR3 protein: CASSLGPEVGANVLTF

V gene: TRBV7-9
clone size: -
J gene: TRBJ1-4
D gene: -
CDR3 DNA: TGTGCCAGCAGCTTATCGCGGGGGAATGAAAAACTGTTTTTT
CDR3 protein: CASSLSRGNEKLFF

V gene: TRBV28
clone size: -
J gene: TRBJ1-3
D gene: -
CDR3 DNA: TGTGCCAGCAGTCCATACAGTGGCGACTCTGGAAACACCATATATTTT
CDR3 protein: CASSPYSGDSGNTIYF

V gene: TRBV28
clone size: -
J gene: TRBJ1-3
D gene: TRBD1
CDR3 DNA: TGTGCCAGCAGTTTATCCGACAGGGGGTCGGGAAACACCATATATTTT
CDR3 protein: CASSLSDRGSGNTIYF

V gene: TRBV27
clone size: -
J gene: TRBJ2-2
D gene: -
CDR3 DNA: TGTGCCAGCAGTTTTGAGGTGAACACCGGGGAGCTGTTTTTT
CDR3 protein: CASSFEVNTGELFF

V gene: TRBV5-4
clone size: -
J gene: TRBJ1-2
D gene: TRBD1
CDR3 DNA: TGTGCCAGCAGCCGCCAGGGGGGCAGCTATGGCTACACCTTC
CDR3 protein: CASSRQGGSYGYTF

V gene: TRBV2
clone size: few
J gene: TRBJ2-7
D gene: TRBD1
CDR3 DNA: TGTGCCAGCAGTCAACAGGGGGAGACTTCGGGAGAGCAGTACTTC
CDR3 protein: CASSQQGETSGEQYF

V gene: TRBV20-1
clone size: few
J gene: TRBJ1-1
D gene: -
CDR3 DNA: TGCAGTGTAGGCACTGAAGCTTTCTTT
CDR3 protein: CSVGTEAFF

V gene: TRBV7-2
clone size: -
J gene: TRBJ2-1
D gene: -
CDR3 DNA: TGTGCCAGCAGCCGAGGTTCCTCCTACAATGAGCAGTTCTTC
CDR3 protein: CASSRGSSYNEQFF

V gene: TRBV5-1
clone size: once
J gene: TRBJ2-7
D gene: -
CDR3 DNA: TGCGCCAGCCATTCCGGGACGGTCGTGGGCGAGCAGTACTTC
CDR3 protein: CASHSGTVVGEQYF

V gene: TRBV7-8
clone size: -
J gene: TRBJ1-3
D gene: -
CDR3 DNA: TGTGCCAGCAGCCTAGACAGCACTGGAAACACCATATATTTT
CDR3 protein: CASSLDSTGNTIYF

V gene: TRBV5-5
clone size: -
J gene: TRBJ1-5
D gene: TRBD1
CDR3 DNA: TGTGCCAGCCAATGGACAGGGGGCCCCAATCAGCCCCAGCATTTT
CDR3 protein: CASQWTGGPNQPQHF

V gene: TRBV7-9
clone size: -
J gene: TRBJ1-4
D gene: TRBD1
CDR3 DNA: TGTGCCAGCAGGCCCCAGGGAGGGACAGGGCCTGAAAAACTGTTTTTT
CDR3 protein: CASRPQGGTGPEKLFF

V gene: TRBV14
clone size: once
J gene: TRBJ2-3
D gene: -
CDR3 DNA: TGTGCCAGCAGCCCAGGGGGGAGCACTCGCACAGATACGCAGTATTTT
CDR3 protein: CASSPGGSTRTDTQYF

V gene: TRBV5-4
clone size: -
J gene: TRBJ2-1
D gene: TRBD2
CDR3 DNA: TGTGCCAGCAGCCCCATGCGGGGGGGCTACAATGAGCAGTTCTTC
CDR3 protein: CASSPMRGGYNEQFF

V gene: TRBV6-1
clone size: -
J gene: TRBJ1-6
D gene: TRBD1
CDR3 DNA: TGTGCCAGCACCCCGACAGGGGCGAGTTCACCCCTCCACTTT
CDR3 protein: CASTPTGASSPLHF

V gene: TRBV6-4
clone size: few
J gene: TRBJ1-2
D gene: TRBD1
CDR3 DNA: TGTGCCAGCAGCCAAGCAGGGGGCGCCCACTATGGCTACACCTTC
CDR3 protein: CASSQAGGAHYGYTF

V gene: TRBV18
clone size: -
J gene: TRBJ1-1
D gene: -
CDR3 DNA: TGTGCCAGCTCAGGGGACGGCACTGAAGCTTTCTTT
CDR3 protein: CASSGDGTEAFF

V gene: TRBV5-6
clone size: -
J gene: TRBJ2-7
D gene: -
CDR3 DNA: TGTGCCAGCAGCTTGGGCGGGGATTTCTACGAGCAGTACTTC
CDR3 protein: CASSLGGDFYEQYF

V gene: TRBV6-6
clone size: -
J gene: TRBJ2-7
D gene: TRBD2
CDR3 DNA: TGTGCCAGCAGTTACCCGCCCGGGGGGTCGGTAGGCGAGCAGTACTTC
CDR3 protein: CASSYPPGGSVGEQYF

V gene: TRBV28
clone size: -
J gene: TRBJ1-1
D gene: -
CDR3 DNA: TGTGCCAGCAGTTTGGGGGGCATGAACACTGAAGCTTTCTTT
CDR3 protein: CASSLGGMNTEAFF

V gene: TRBV5-6
clone size: -
J gene: TRBJ1-1
D gene: -
CDR3 DNA: TGTGCCAGCAGCTACTTCAGTGGAGGGAACACTGAAGCTTTCTTT
CDR3 protein: CASSYFSGGNTEAFF

V gene: TRBV5-4
clone size: few
J gene: TRBJ2-3
D gene: TRBD1
CDR3 DNA: TGTGCCAGCAGCTTGGAGGGGGCTGGAACAGATACGCAGTATTTT
CDR3 protein: CASSLEGAGTDTQYF

V gene: TRBV19
clone size: -
J gene: TRBJ2-1
D gene: TRBD2
CDR3 DNA: TGTGCCAGTAGTAGGGGGGAGGGTTACAATGAGCAGTTCTTC
CDR3 protein: CASSRGEGYNEQFF

V gene: TRBV28
clone size: few
J gene: TRBJ2-7
D gene: TRBD2
CDR3 DNA: TGTGCCATCGGGACTAGCGGGGGAGCGGTCTCCTACGAGCAGTACTTC
CDR3 protein: CAIGTSGGAVSYEQYF

V gene: TRBV11-2
clone size: -
J gene: TRBJ1-6
D gene: TRBD1
CDR3 DNA: TGTGCCAGCAGCCCCAGGACAGGGATAAATTCACCCCTCCACTTT
CDR3 protein: CASSPRTGINSPLHF

V gene: TRBV7-2
clone size: -
J gene: TRBJ1-5
D gene: -
CDR3 DNA: TGTGCCAGCAGCTTGTATGGGGCGCAGCCCCAGCATTTT
CDR3 protein: CASSLYGAQPQHF

V gene: TRBV6-1
clone size: once
J gene: TRBJ1-3
D gene: TRBD1
CDR3 DNA: TGTGCCAGCAGTGAAAGGGGGACAGGGTCTGGAAACACCATATATTTT
CDR3 protein: CASSERGTGSGNTIYF

V gene: TRBV5-1
clone size: -
J gene: TRBJ2-3
D gene: TRBD2
CDR3 DNA: TGCGCCAGCAGCAAGAACCCAGACCTTAGCGGGGGCTTTTCGGATACGCAGTATTTT
CDR3 protein: CASSKNPDLSGGFSDTQYF